This is a list of T cell receptor beta chains from one sample in a study of cytomegalovirus exposure and HLA in healthy donors. Measured with immunoSEQ multiplex PCR; TCRdb has only the in-frame clones, and not every one. The data hold under 200,000 clones, with around nine tenths observed a single time. Sequenced material: PBMCs. Receptors were obtained from a man younger than 35 in good health and CMV-seropositive. Each CDR3 is given with its conserved first and last residue. D genes are given only for firm matches. Clone size, where shown, is once, few, many, or a class for clones that have expanded.

abundance	v_gene	j_gene	d_gene	CDR3aa	CDR3nt
NA	TRBV29-1	TRBJ2-1	NA	CSVERPSGNEQFF	TGCAGCGTTGAACGGCCTTCGGGCAATGAGCAGTTCTTC
NA	TRBV27	TRBJ1-1	NA	CASRPREGWGSTEAFF	TGTGCCAGCAGGCCAAGAGAGGGTTGGGGATCCACTGAAGCTTTCTTT
NA	TRBV5-1	TRBJ2-3	TRBD1	CASSPGQGGTDTQYF	TGCGCCAGCAGCCCAGGACAGGGGGGAACAGATACGCAGTATTTT
NA	TRBV5-4	TRBJ2-3	TRBD1	CASSSPGQALYTQYF	TGTGCCAGCAGCTCACCGGGACAGGCCTTATATACGCAGTATTTT
once	TRBV11-3	TRBJ2-7	TRBD1	CASSLSNSGGEQYF	TGTGCCAGCAGCCTATCCAATTCAGGGGGCGAGCAGTACTTC
NA	TRBV6-1	TRBJ2-7	NA	CASRWRSSYEQYF	TGTGCCAGCAGGTGGAGGAGCTCCTACGAGCAGTACTTC
NA	TRBV2	TRBJ2-1	TRBD2	CASRRGGRASYNEQFF	TGTGCCAGCAGGAGGGGCGGGAGGGCCTCCTACAATGAGCAGTTCTTC
few	TRBV6-1	TRBJ1-1	NA	CASSLLQGSEAFF	TGTGCCAGCAGCTTACTACAGGGTTCTGAAGCTTTCTTT
NA	TRBV27	TRBJ1-5	TRBD1	CASRTGNQPQHF	TGTGCCAGCAGGACAGGGAATCAGCCCCAGCATTTT
NA	TRBV9	TRBJ2-7	TRBD2	CASSVSLYLAGDNEQYF	TGTGCCAGCAGCGTAAGCCTATACCTAGCGGGAGACAACGAGCAGTACTTC
once	TRBV5-6	TRBJ2-1	NA	CASSLGVRDSEQFF	TGTGCCAGCAGCTTGGGGGTGCGGGACTCTGAGCAGTTCTTC
NA	TRBV5-1	TRBJ2-7	TRBD2	CASSLELAGGGYEQYF	TGCGCCAGCAGCTTGGAGTTAGCGGGAGGGGGCTACGAGCAGTACTTC
NA	TRBV29-1	TRBJ2-7	TRBD1	CSVAGTGFSYEQYF	TGCAGCGTGGCCGGGACAGGGTTTTCCTACGAGCAGTACTTC
NA	TRBV5-5	TRBJ2-5	NA	CASSLQGIQETQYF	TGTGCCAGCAGCTTGCAGGGTATCCAAGAGACCCAGTACTTC
NA	TRBV28	TRBJ2-7	NA	CASIGLALEQYF	TGTGCCAGCATCGGGCTAGCACTCGAGCAGTACTTC
NA	TRBV5-1	TRBJ1-2	TRBD1	CASSPRDRGLGGYTF	TGCGCCAGCAGCCCCCGGGACAGGGGCCTGGGTGGCTACACCTTC
NA	TRBV9	TRBJ2-2	TRBD2	CASSPGTSLTGELFF	TGTGCCAGCAGCCCAGGGACTAGCTTAACCGGGGAGCTGTTTTTT
NA	TRBV18	TRBJ2-5	TRBD2	CASSPTGLATRWAQYF	TGTGCCAGCTCACCAACGGGACTAGCGACTCGGTGGGCCCAGTACTTC
NA	TRBV6-1	TRBJ2-2	NA	CASSEVLGSWTGTGELFF	TGTGCCAGCAGTGAAGTCCTAGGGTCCTGGACTGGGACCGGGGAGCTGTTTTTT
NA	TRBV28	TRBJ2-1	TRBD2	CASSLLASGEPNYNEQFF	TGTGCCAGCAGTTTATTGGCTAGCGGGGAACCTAACTACAATGAGCAGTTCTTC
NA	TRBV14	TRBJ2-3	TRBD2	CASSQRTSGRSTDTQYF	TGTGCCAGCAGCCAGCGTACTAGCGGGAGGAGCACAGATACGCAGTATTTT
NA	TRBV2	TRBJ2-3	NA	CASKVGASGTDTQYF	TGTGCCAGCAAGGTGGGAGCTAGTGGCACAGATACGCAGTATTTT
NA	TRBV5-1	TRBJ2-2	NA	CASSLNRVGDFAGELFF	TGCGCCAGCAGCTTGAACAGGGTCGGCGATTTTGCCGGGGAGCTGTTTTTT
NA	TRBV6-1	TRBJ1-2	TRBD1	CASSSGQGAGYTF	TGTGCCAGCAGTTCGGGACAGGGCGCGGGCTACACCTTC
NA	TRBV4-2	TRBJ2-5	TRBD1	CASSQDRDRGPGTQYF	TGTGCCAGCAGCCAAGATCGGGACAGGGGGCCTGGGACCCAGTACTTC
NA	TRBV5-4	TRBJ2-1	TRBD2	CASSSGLARRDYNEQFF	TGTGCCAGCAGCTCGGGACTAGCCCGAAGAGATTACAATGAGCAGTTCTTC
NA	TRBV19	TRBJ1-5	NA	CASTVNSNQPQHF	TGTGCCAGTACCGTTAATAGCAATCAGCCCCAGCATTTT
NA	TRBV5-1	TRBJ2-3	TRBD2	CASSTGLAGVADTQYF	TGCGCCAGCAGCACCGGACTAGCGGGAGTGGCAGATACGCAGTATTTT
NA	TRBV10-3	TRBJ2-2	NA	CATLPNSLAGELFF	TGTGCCACCCTCCCGAATAGCTTGGCCGGGGAGCTGTTTTTT
NA	TRBV11-3	TRBJ2-5	NA	CASSRSGLPETQYF	TGTGCCAGCAGTCGATCCGGACTTCCAGAGACCCAGTACTTC
NA	TRBV10-3	TRBJ2-3	TRBD2	CATGGPAGVEGTQYF	TGTGCCACCGGGGGCCCAGCGGGAGTAGAGGGTACGCAGTATTTT
NA	TRBV19	TRBJ2-6	NA	CASSLHTRRANVLTF	TGTGCCAGTAGTCTTCATACCAGGAGGGCCAACGTCCTGACTTTC
once	TRBV10-3	TRBJ1-5	NA	CAISESNNGGQPQHF	TGTGCCATCAGTGAGTCCAACAACGGAGGTCAGCCCCAGCATTTT
NA	TRBV11-3	TRBJ2-1	NA	CASSLVLSGGYNEQFF	TGTGCCAGCAGCTTAGTCCTTAGCGGAGGCTACAATGAGCAGTTCTTC
NA	TRBV19	TRBJ2-7	TRBD1	CASSMLGQGSYEQYF	TGTGCCAGTAGTATGTTGGGACAGGGGTCCTACGAGCAGTACTTC
NA	TRBV9	TRBJ1-2	TRBD1	CASSVGQGAGYGYTF	TGTGCCAGCAGCGTAGGACAGGGGGCGGGCTATGGCTACACCTTC
once	TRBV27	TRBJ1-1	NA	CASSLHPLLNTEAFF	TGTGCCAGCAGTTTACATCCCCTATTGAACACTGAAGCTTTCTTT
NA	TRBV27	TRBJ2-1	NA	CASSLSGSSYNEQFF	TGTGCCAGCAGTTTGAGCGGAAGCTCCTACAATGAGCAGTTCTTC
NA	TRBV9	TRBJ1-2	TRBD1	CASSGQTGVGDGYTF	TGTGCCAGCAGCGGACAGACAGGGGTGGGCGATGGCTACACCTTC